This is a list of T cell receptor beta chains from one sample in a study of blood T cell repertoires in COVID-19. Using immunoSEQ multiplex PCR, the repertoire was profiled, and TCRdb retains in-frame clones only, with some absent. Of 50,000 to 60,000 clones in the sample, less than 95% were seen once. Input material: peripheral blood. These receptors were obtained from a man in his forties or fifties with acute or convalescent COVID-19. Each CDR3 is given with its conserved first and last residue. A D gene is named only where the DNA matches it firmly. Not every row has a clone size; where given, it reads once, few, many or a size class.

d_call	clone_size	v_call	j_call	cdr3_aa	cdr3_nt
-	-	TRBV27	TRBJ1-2	CASLPATGSYGYTF	TGTGCCAGCCTACCTGCGACAGGCAGCTATGGCTACACCTTC
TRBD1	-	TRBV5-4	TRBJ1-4	CASSLLGRGLGNEKLFF	TGTGCCAGCAGCTTGCTGGGCAGGGGGCTCGGTAATGAAAAACTGTTTTTT
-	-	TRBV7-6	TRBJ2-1	CASSLGAGTPYEQFF	TGTGCCAGCAGCTTAGGAGCCGGGACACCATATGAGCAGTTCTTC
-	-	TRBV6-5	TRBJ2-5	CASSYQGTLETQYF	TGTGCCAGCAGTTATCAGGGCACCCTAGAGACCCAGTACTTC
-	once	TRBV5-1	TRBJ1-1	CASSPPGVTEAFF	TGCGCCAGCAGCCCCCCGGGGGTTACTGAAGCTTTCTTT
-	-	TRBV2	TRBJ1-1	CASRPGGTEAFF	TGTGCCAGCAGGCCGGGGGGGACTGAAGCTTTCTTT
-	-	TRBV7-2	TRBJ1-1	CASSSLEGAFF	TGTGCCAGCAGCTCCCTTGAGGGAGCTTTCTTT
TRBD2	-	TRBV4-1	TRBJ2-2	CASSQEAGGTGELFF	TGCGCCAGCAGCCAAGAAGCGGGAGGAACCGGGGAGCTGTTTTTT
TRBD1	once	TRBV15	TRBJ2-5	CATSKQGETQYF	TGTGCCACCAGCAAACAGGGGGAGACCCAGTACTTC
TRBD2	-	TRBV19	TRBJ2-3	CATRRDYSTDTQYF	TGTGCCACCCGGAGGGACTATAGCACAGATACGCAGTATTTT
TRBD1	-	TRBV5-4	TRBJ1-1	CASSLDKQGVATEAFF	TGTGCCAGCAGCCTAGATAAACAGGGGGTCGCCACTGAAGCTTTCTTT
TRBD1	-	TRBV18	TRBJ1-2	CASSPYQGAEGYTF	TGTGCCAGCTCACCATATCAGGGGGCGGAAGGCTACACCTTC
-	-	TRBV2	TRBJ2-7	CASRPDRDYEQYF	TGTGCCAGCAGACCGGACAGAGATTACGAGCAGTACTTC
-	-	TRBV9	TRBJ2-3	CASSPSSGVGRDTQYF	TGTGCCAGCAGCCCCAGTTCAGGGGTAGGTAGAGATACGCAGTATTTT
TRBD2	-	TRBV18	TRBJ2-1	CASSPWTSGRNYNEQFF	TGTGCCAGCTCACCGTGGACTAGCGGGAGGAACTACAATGAGCAGTTCTTC
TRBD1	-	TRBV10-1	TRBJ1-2	CASSRTGDFGYTF	TGCGCCAGCAGTCGGACAGGGGATTTTGGCTACACCTTC
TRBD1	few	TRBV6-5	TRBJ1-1	CASRGQGAGDTEAFF	TGTGCCAGCAGGGGACAGGGGGCCGGGGACACTGAAGCTTTCTTT
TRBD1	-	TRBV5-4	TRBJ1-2	CASSLARGVYGYTF	TGTGCCAGCAGCTTGGCCAGGGGGGTCTATGGCTACACCTTC
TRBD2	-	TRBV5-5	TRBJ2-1	CASSLQREVSDEQFF	TGTGCCAGCAGCCTCCAGCGGGAGGTTAGCGATGAGCAGTTCTTC
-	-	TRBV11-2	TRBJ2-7	CASSFTGFRYEQYF	TGTGCCAGCAGCTTCACAGGCTTCCGTTACGAGCAGTACTTC
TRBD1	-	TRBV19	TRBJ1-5	CASSPDRGGNQPQHF	TGTGCCAGTAGTCCGGACAGGGGAGGCAATCAGCCCCAGCATTTT
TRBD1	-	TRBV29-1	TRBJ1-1	CSVGTGVYTEAFF	TGCAGCGTCGGGACAGGGGTCTACACTGAAGCTTTCTTT
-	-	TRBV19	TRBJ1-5	CASSINPGQSPQHF	TGTGCCAGTAGTATCAACCCAGGGCAGTCGCCCCAGCATTTT
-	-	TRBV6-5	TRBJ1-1	CASSYDQGLNTEAFF	TGTGCCAGCAGTTACGACCAGGGCTTGAACACTGAAGCTTTCTTT
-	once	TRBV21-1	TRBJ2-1	CATHPPGWDEQFF	TGTGCCACTCATCCCCCAGGGTGGGATGAGCAGTTCTTC
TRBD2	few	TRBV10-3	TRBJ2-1	CAIRPGTRVIDEQFF	TGTGCCATCAGGCCCGGGACTAGGGTCATCGATGAGCAGTTCTTC
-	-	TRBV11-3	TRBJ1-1	CASSLVADTEAFF	TGTGCCAGCAGCTTAGTGGCGGACACTGAAGCTTTCTTT
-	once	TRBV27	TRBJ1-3	CASSLNGLTPGNTIYF	TGTGCCAGCAGTTTAAATGGGCTAACACCTGGAAACACCATATATTTT
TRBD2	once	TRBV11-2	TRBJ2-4	CASSYGTRGNIQYF	TGTGCCAGCAGTTACGGGACGCGGGGGAACATTCAGTACTTC
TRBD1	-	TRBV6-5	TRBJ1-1	CASSPWDRDTEAFF	TGTGCCAGCAGTCCTTGGGACAGGGACACTGAAGCTTTCTTT
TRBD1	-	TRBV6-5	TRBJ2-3	CASSYVKGAKQYF	TGTGCCAGCAGTTACGTAAAGGGGGCAAAGCAGTATTTT
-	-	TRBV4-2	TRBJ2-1	CASSKSFPGLAIAEQFF	TGTGCCAGCAGCAAGAGTTTTCCGGGGCTAGCGATCGCTGAGCAGTTCTTC
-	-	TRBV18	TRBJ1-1	CASSPLNGNTEAFF	TGTGCCAGCTCACCACTGAACGGTAACACTGAAGCTTTCTTT
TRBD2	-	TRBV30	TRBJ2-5	CAWSFGTSDQETQYF	TGTGCCTGGAGTTTTGGGACTAGCGACCAAGAGACCCAGTACTTC
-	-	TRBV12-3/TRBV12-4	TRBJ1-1	CASSFLRTEAFF	TGTGCCAGCAGTTTTTTGCGGACTGAAGCTTTCTTT
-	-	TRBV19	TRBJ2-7	CASSLRDTRSYEQYF	TGTGCCAGTAGCCTCCGGGACACAAGATCCTACGAGCAGTACTTC
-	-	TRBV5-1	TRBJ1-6	CASSLGQGNSPLHF	TGCGCCAGCAGCTTGGGGCAGGGTAATTCACCCCTCCACTTT
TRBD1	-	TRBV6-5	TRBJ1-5	CASKPRDSHQPQHF	TGTGCCAGCAAACCCCGGGACAGTCATCAGCCCCAGCATTTT
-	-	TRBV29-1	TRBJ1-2	CSVENAVGDINGYTF	TGCAGCGTTGAAAATGCGGTAGGGGATATCAATGGCTACACCTTC
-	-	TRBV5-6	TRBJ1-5	CASSLWAPYSNQPQHF	TGTGCCAGCAGCTTATGGGCACCCTATAGCAATCAGCCCCAGCATTTT
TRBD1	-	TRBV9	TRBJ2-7	CASSFRQGSYEQYF	TGTGCCAGCAGCTTCCGACAGGGTAGCTACGAGCAGTACTTC
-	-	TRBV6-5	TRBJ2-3	CASSYELAEDTQYF	TGTGCCAGCAGTTATGAACTAGCAGAAGATACGCAGTATTTT
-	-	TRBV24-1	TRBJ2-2	CATSDPGLITGELFF	TGTGCCACCAGTGACCCTGGGCTGATCACCGGGGAGCTGTTTTTT
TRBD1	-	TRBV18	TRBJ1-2	CASSPEGQPNYGYTF	TGTGCCAGCTCACCCGAGGGACAGCCTAACTATGGCTACACCTTC
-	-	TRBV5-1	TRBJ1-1	CASSVDMNTEAFF	TGCGCCAGCAGCGTTGACATGAACACTGAAGCTTTCTTT
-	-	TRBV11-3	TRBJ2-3	CASSRTQGNTQYF	TGTGCCAGCAGCCGGACCCAGGGGAACACGCAGTATTTT
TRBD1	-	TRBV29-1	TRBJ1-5	CSVLGQSNQPQHF	TGCAGCGTTTTGGGACAGAGTAATCAGCCCCAGCATTTT
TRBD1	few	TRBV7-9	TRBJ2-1	CASGRTGGYNEQFF	TGTGCCAGCGGTCGGACAGGGGGCTACAATGAGCAGTTCTTC
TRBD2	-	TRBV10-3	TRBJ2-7	CAISLAGTYEQYF	TGTGCCATCAGTCTAGCGGGAACCTACGAGCAGTACTTC
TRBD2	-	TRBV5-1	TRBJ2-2	CASSFQGLAVNTGELFF	TGCGCCAGCAGCTTCCAAGGACTAGCGGTTAACACCGGGGAGCTGTTTTTT
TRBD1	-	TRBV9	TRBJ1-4	CASSPRGGQGYEKLFF	TGTGCCAGCAGCCCCCGTGGGGGACAGGGCTATGAAAAACTGTTTTTT
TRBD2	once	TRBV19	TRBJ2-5	CASSANPGGQETQYF	TGTGCCAGTAGTGCCAACCCGGGGGGGCAAGAGACCCAGTACTTC
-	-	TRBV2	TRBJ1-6	CASSDSNSPLHF	TGTGCCAGCAGTGACAGTAATTCACCCCTCCACTTT
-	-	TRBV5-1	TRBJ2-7	CASSSKVGLRESYEQYF	TGCGCCAGCAGCTCGAAAGTCGGACTTCGGGAGAGCTACGAGCAGTACTTC
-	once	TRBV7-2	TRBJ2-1	CASSPVGGANEQFF	TGTGCCAGCAGCCCTGTCGGGGGAGCAAATGAGCAGTTCTTC
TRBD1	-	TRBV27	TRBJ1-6	CASSLTGTGGSPLHF	TGTGCCAGCAGTTTAACGGGGACAGGTGGTTCACCCCTCCACTTT
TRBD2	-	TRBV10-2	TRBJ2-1	CASSGLAVGNEQFF	TGCGCCAGCAGCGGACTAGCGGTCGGCAATGAGCAGTTCTTC
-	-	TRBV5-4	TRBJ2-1	CASSLVIAAMGEQFF	TGTGCCAGCAGCTTGGTGATAGCGGCCATGGGGGAGCAGTTCTTC
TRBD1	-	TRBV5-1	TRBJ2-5	CASSLVGTGEETQYF	TGCGCCAGCAGCTTGGTTGGGACAGGGGAGGAGACCCAGTACTTC